Following are 21 T cell receptor beta chains from one sample sequenced in a study of blood T cell repertoires in COVID-19. TCRdb keeps only in-frame clones here, not all; method: immunoSEQ multiplex PCR. The sample has approximately 500,000 clones; roughly 89% are singletons. Sequencing input: peripheral blood. These receptors were collected from a man between 18 and 35 years old with COVID-19, enrolled during active disease.

In this sample, this clone turned up many times. The chain joins TRBV5-1 to TRBJ1-3; D not resolved. Trimming took 0 bases from V and 0 from J, leaving 10 bases between them. The CDR3 contains 16 residues. The germline CDR1 and CDR2 sequences are SGHRS and YFSETQ. This CDR3 reads CASSLAGDSSGNTIYF. The CDR3 DNA follows: TGCGCCAGCAGCTTGGCCGGGGATAGCTCTGGAAACACCATATATTTT.

The chain combines TRBV14 with TRBJ2-7; no clear D. The CDR3 runs to 12 residues. V dropped 4 bases and J dropped 3 bases, with 7 bases sitting between them. Germline lookup yields CDR1 SGHDN and CDR2 FVKESK. This CDR3 is CASSRLGYEQYF. CDR3 DNA: TGTGCCAGCAGCCGCCTAGGCTACGAGCAGTACTTC. Combining the CDR3 with reference TRBV14 and TRBJ2-7 gives the whole variable domain EAGVTQFPSHSVIEKGQTVTLRCDPISGHDNLYWYRRVMGKEIKFLLHFVKESKQDESGMPNNRFLAERTGGTYSTLKVQPAELEDSGVYFCASSRLGYEQYFGPGTRLTVT.

The chain employs TRBV7-3 and TRBJ2-1, with TRBD2 identical over 10 bases. The ends lost 2 bases at V and 3 bases at J; junction bases unmatched: 4. Germline loops: CDR1 SGHTA, CDR2 FQGTGA. The CDR3 sequence is 16 residues long. The CDR3 protein is CASSLLAGDVYNEQFF. The CDR3 DNA sequence: TGTGCCAGCAGCTTACTAGCGGGAGATGTCTACAATGAGCAGTTCTTC.

The J gene is TRBJ2-5, the V gene TRBV20-1; TRBD2 matches at 7 bases. CDR1 and CDR2 (germline): DFQATT, SNEGSKA (reference sequence). This CDR3 has 16 amino acids. Trimming cost V 3 bases and J 3 bases; bases outside gene matches: 13. In DNA form, the CDR3 reads TGCAGTGCTAGTCTTTTGGGGATGGCGGGAGAAGAGACCCAGTACTTC. Protein sequence: CSASLLGMAGEETQYF.

This chain connects TRBV19 to TRBJ1-2; D is unresolved. Germline CDR1 LNHDA, CDR2 SQIVND (reference sequence). V was pared by 5 bases and J by 0 bases, with 16 bases between. This CDR3 is 16 amino acids long. CDR3 coding DNA: TGTGCCAGTAGTGCCACCTGGCAGGCTACTAACTATGGCTACACCTTC. It encodes CASSATWQATNYGYTF.

Concerning this clone itself: Different DNA sequences within this sample yield the same CDR3. The CDR3 spells CASSPIGAYGYTF. CDR3 nucleotides: TGTGCCAGCAGCCCGATAGGGGCGTATGGCTACACCTTC. This chain uses TRBV7-2 with TRBJ1-2; weak D call: TRBD1 (5 bases). Germline CDR1 SGHTA, CDR2 FQGNSA. V dropped 5 bases and J dropped 5 bases, with 12 bases sitting between them. This CDR3 comprises 13 residues. Combining the CDR3 with reference TRBV7-2 and TRBJ1-2 gives the whole variable domain GAGVSQSPSNKVTEKGKDVELRCDPISGHTALYWYRQSLGQGLEFLIYFQGNSAPDKSGLPSDRFSAERTGGSVSTLTIQRTQQEDSAVYLCASSPIGAYGYTFGSGTRLTVV.

This chain uses TRBV7-8 with TRBJ2-7; the D gene is possibly TRBD2 (5 bases). The CDR3 spans 13 residues. CDR1 and CDR2 from the germline V gene are SGHVS and FQNEAQ. Deletions cut 4 bases from V and 0 bases from J, with 7 bases between. The CDR3, as DNA: TGTGCCAGCAGCTATGACTACTCCTACGAGCAGTACTTC. Its translation: CASSYDYSYEQYF.

The chain recombines TRBV27 with TRBJ1-1, with a tentative D call TRBD1 (6 bases). The ends were cut back, 9 bases at V and 5 bases at J, with 22 bases in the middle. CDR1 is MNHEY, CDR2 SMNVEV, per germline (reference sequence). This CDR3 has 15 residues. CDR3 DNA sequence: TGTGCCAGTTATCCCTTGGGGACATCGGATACTGAAGCTTTCTTT. It yields the protein CASYPLGTSDTEAFF.

The rearrangement joins TRBV12-5 to TRBJ1-5, with 7 positions matching TRBD1. Germline loops: CDR1 LGHNT, CDR2 FRNRAP. The CDR3 runs 16 residues. The ends lost 3 bases at V and 9 bases at J; junction bases unmatched: 14. CDR3 sequence: CASGFSVDRRVWPQHF. The CDR3 DNA is TGTGCTAGTGGTTTTTCTGTGGACAGGAGAGTATGGCCCCAGCATTTT. The full variable domain, its missing parts supplied by reference TRBV12-5 and TRBJ1-5, is DARVTQTPRHKVTEMGQEVTMRCQPILGHNTVFWYRQTMMQGLELLAYFRNRAPLDDSGMPKDRFSAEMPDATLATLKIQPSEPRDSAVYFCASGFSVDRRVWPQHFGDGTRLSIL.

This clone was detected once. J is TRBJ2-3 and V is TRBV18, with D unresolved. The CDR3 is 14 amino acids. Per the germline V gene, CDR1 is KGHSH and CDR2 is LQKENI. Trimming left V 4 bases short and J 1 base short, with 9 bases between. The CDR3 here is CASSLTIRTDTQYF. DNA for the CDR3: TGTGCCAGCTCACTCACTATCCGCACAGATACGCAGTATTTT.

The chain joins TRBV5-5 to TRBJ2-7; 8 bases align to TRBD2. The V gene's germline CDR1 is SGHKS and CDR2 YYEKEE (reference sequence). V was clipped by 6 bases and J by 3 bases; unmatched bases: 11. The CDR3 spans 15 residues. This chain's CDR3 is CASTFGAGEFYEQYF. The CDR3 nucleotides read TGTGCCAGCACCTTTGGAGCGGGGGAGTTCTACGAGCAGTACTTC. The full variable domain, completed using reference TRBV5-5 and TRBJ2-7, is DAGVTQSPTHLIKTRGQQVTLRCSPISGHKSVSWYQQVLGQGPQFIFQYYEKEERGRGNFPDRFSARQFPNYSSELNVNALLLGDSALYLCASTFGAGEFYEQYFGPGTRLTVT.

The chain couples TRBV5-1 to TRBJ2-2; tentatively, D is TRBD2 (6 bases). With 1 base removed from V and 4 bases from J, the gap between germline ends came to 17 bases. This CDR3 has 17 residues. CDR1 and CDR2 from the germline V gene are SGHRS and YFSETQ. The CDR3 DNA follows: TGCGCCAGCAGCTTGCAAGGTGGGAGGTCCCTCACCGGGGAGCTGTTTTTT. The encoded protein is CASSLQGGRSLTGELFF.

The V gene is TRBV18, the J gene TRBJ2-6; 9 bases line up with TRBD2. The CDR3 sequence is 18 residues long. Germline assignment: CDR1 KGHSH and CDR2 LQKENI. V lost 5 bases to trimming and J lost 0 bases; unmatched junction nucleotides: 8. The CDR3 DNA reads TGTGCCAGCTCAATGTCTAGCGGGGCGCGCTCTGGGGCCAACGTCCTGACTTTC. Protein sequence: CASSMSSGARSGANVLTF. The complete variable domain, with remaining parts taken from reference TRBV18 and TRBJ2-6, reads NAGVMQNPRHLVRRRGQEARLRCSPMKGHSHVYWYRQLPEEGLKFMVYLQKENIIDESGMPKERFSAEFPKEGPSILRIQQVVRGDSAAYFCASSMSSGARSGANVLTFGAGSRLTVL.

This chain joins TRBV21-1 and TRBJ1-1; no DNA check was done on the table's D call, TRBD1. TRBV21-1 is given as a pseudogene. The CDR3 covers 16 residues. The CDR3 spells CASRFYLDTIRTEAFF. CDR3 sequence (DNA): TGTGCCAGCAGATTTTATTTAGACACAATTCGCACTGAAGCTTTCTTT.

The gene calls are TRBV5-1 and TRBJ2-7; D unresolved. Trimming pared 0 bases from V and 3 bases from J, leaving 10 bases between. The CDR3 spans 14 residues. Germline lookup yields CDR1 SGHRS and CDR2 YFSETQ. CDR3 sequence: CASSLEEFSYEQYF. The CDR3 DNA reads as TGCGCCAGCAGCTTGGAGGAGTTTAGCTACGAGCAGTACTTC.

The chain joins TRBV6-5 to TRBJ1-1, with D possibly TRBD1 on 5 matching bases. CDR1 and CDR2 (germline): MNHEY, SVGAGI. The CDR3 extends over 13 amino acids. The germline V and J ends were trimmed by 1 base and 5 bases, with 8 bases remaining between them. The CDR3 region is CASSYYRGTEAFF. CDR3 sequence (DNA): TGTGCCAGCAGTTACTACCGGGGGACTGAAGCTTTCTTT.

The V and J genes are TRBV7-8 and TRBJ1-1; no reliable D call. V was clipped by 1 base and J by 0 bases, with 6 bases between them. Looked up from germline, CDR1 is SGHVS and CDR2 is FQNEAQ. The CDR3 has 14 amino acids. This CDR3 reads CASSLDRVNTEAFF. The CDR3 region has the DNA TGTGCCAGCAGCTTAGACAGAGTGAACACTGAAGCTTTCTTT. Together with reference TRBV7-8 and TRBJ1-1, the CDR3 gives the full variable domain: GAGVSQSPRYKVAKRGQDVALRCDPISGHVSLFWYQQALGQGPEFLTYFQNEAQLDKSGLPSDRFFAERPEGSVSTLKIQRTQQEDSAVYLCASSLDRVNTEAFFGQGTRLTVV.

The chain joins TRBV5-4 to TRBJ2-3; no clear D. Looked up from germline, CDR1 is SGHNT and CDR2 is YYREEE (reference sequence). Trimming removed 4 bases at V and 2 bases at J, with 8 bases between. This CDR3 is 13 amino acids long. CDR3 protein: CASSPPDTDTQYF. The CDR3, as DNA: TGTGCCAGCAGCCCCCCAGACACAGATACGCAGTATTTT.

V is TRBV10-2 and J is TRBJ2-7; 13 bases align to TRBD2. CDR1 WSHSY and CDR2 SAAADI come from the germline V gene. Germline trimming cut 2 bases from V and 0 bases from J; bases unmatched to any gene: 4. The CDR3 is made up of 17 amino acids. The DNA for the CDR3 is TGCGCCAGCAGTGAGGGACTAGCGGGAGAGGGCTCCTACGAGCAGTACTTC. Its translation: CASSEGLAGEGSYEQYF.

The chain joins TRBV29-1 to TRBJ1-4, with D possibly TRBD1 on 5 matching bases. Looked up from germline, CDR1 is SQVTM and CDR2 is ANQGSEA. The CDR3 sequence is 12 residues long. Trimming removed 7 bases at V and 5 bases at J, with 11 bases between. DNA for the CDR3: TGCAGCGCCGGACCAGGGAATGAAAAACTGTTTTTT. Translation gives CSAGPGNEKLFF.

The DNA of the CDR3 is TGTGCCAGCACCCCGGGACAGGGGGTTTCTGGGGCCAACGTCCTGACTTTC. Amino acid sequence: CASTPGQGVSGANVLTF. The chain uses TRBV2 and TRBJ2-6; 11 nucleotides match TRBD1. CDR3 size: 17 residues. Germline CDR1 is SNHLY and CDR2 is FYNNEI. V shed 7 bases and J 1 base; nucleotides not matched to a gene: 6.